This is a list of T cell receptor beta chains from one sample in a study of blood T cell repertoires in COVID-19. TCRdb keeps only in-frame clones here, not all; method: immunoSEQ multiplex PCR. The sample lists 250,000 or so clones, around nine tenths seen once, with approximately 10% in the top ten. The sample was peripheral blood. The receptors were sampled from a man aged 35 to 55 with active or convalescent COVID-19. The CDR3 runs from the conserved cysteine through the conserved F or W. The order of the fields is D gene, J gene, clone size, V gene, CDR3 DNA, CDR3 protein. The D gene is left open where the match is weak. Size tells how often a clone was seen (once, few, many) or the class of an expanded clone, and some rows leave it out.

>TRBD2|TRBJ2-3|-|TRBV7-8
TGTGCCAGCAGCTACCCGGGGGGGGACACAGATACGCAGTATTTT
CASSYPGGDTDTQYF
>TRBD1|TRBJ1-1|-|TRBV5-6
TGTGCCAGCAGCTTGCGTGACAGGGAGAACACTGAAGCTTTCTTT
CASSLRDRENTEAFF
>-|TRBJ2-3|-|TRBV5-1
TGCGCCAGCAGCTTGGAAGGGGCCTCCACAGATACGCAGTATTTT
CASSLEGASTDTQYF
>-|TRBJ1-5|many|TRBV28
TGTGCCATCCGCTCGGAAGAGGGAATGCGCAATCAGCCCCAGCATTTT
CAIRSEEGMRNQPQHF
>-|TRBJ1-5|once|TRBV24-1
TGTGCCACCATGGAGCGGGACGTCAGCAATCAGCCCCAGCATTTT
CATMERDVSNQPQHF
>TRBD1|TRBJ2-2|once|TRBV9
TGTGCCAGCAGCGTGTACCCCAGGGGGTCAGGGGAGCTGTTTTTT
CASSVYPRGSGELFF
>TRBD1|TRBJ2-1|-|TRBV19
TGTGCCAGTAGTATAGTGGACAGGGCTTCCAATGAGCAGTTCTTC
CASSIVDRASNEQFF
>-|TRBJ2-5|few|TRBV30
TGTGCCTGGAGCCGGGACTTCCAAGAGACCCAGTACTTC
CAWSRDFQETQYF
>TRBD1|TRBJ1-4|-|TRBV11-2
TGTGCCAGCACCCCAGGGGGGGGCAGGGGGCGAAATTTGAATGAAAAACTGTTTTTT
CASTPGGGRGRNLNEKLFF
>-|TRBJ2-4|-|TRBV18
TGTGCCAGCTCACCACGGGGGGGCGAGACCAAAAACATTCAGTACTTC
CASSPRGGETKNIQYF
>-|TRBJ1-2|-|TRBV6-5
TGTGCCAGCAGTTATTCTAGGGGAAACTATGGCTACACCTTC
CASSYSRGNYGYTF
>TRBD1|TRBJ2-7|-|TRBV6-1
TGTGCCAGCAGTGAAGCGTGGCAGGGGGCCTACGAGCAGTACTTC
CASSEAWQGAYEQYF
>-|TRBJ2-7|few|TRBV28
TGTGCCAGCAGTTTACGCAGGTACTACGAGCAGTACTTC
CASSLRRYYEQYF
>TRBD1|TRBJ1-4|few|TRBV15
TGTGCCACCAGCAGGCATCCCGGACAGGAACCCACCTTCTTTTTT
CATSRHPGQEPTFFF
>TRBD1|TRBJ1-2|-|TRBV24-1
TGTGCCACCAGTGATTCACCGGGACAGGGCTATGGCTACACCTTC
CATSDSPGQGYGYTF
>TRBD1|TRBJ2-1|-|TRBV5-6
TGTGCCAGCAGGGCGACAGGGGCGGGTTACAATGAGCAGTTCTTC
CASRATGAGYNEQFF
>TRBD1|TRBJ2-3|-|TRBV10-1
TGCGCCAGCAGTGAGTCACTAGGACAGGGAACAGATACGCAGTATTTT
CASSESLGQGTDTQYF
>-|TRBJ1-6|-|TRBV5-1
TGCGCCAGCAGCCCCGGACAGCTGAGCTCCTATAATTCACCCCTCCACTTT
CASSPGQLSSYNSPLHF
>-|TRBJ2-1|few|TRBV7-3
TGTGCCAGCAGCTACCTGACAGGACGCTCCTACAATGAGCAGTTCTTC
CASSYLTGRSYNEQFF
>TRBD2|TRBJ2-7|-|TRBV7-6
TGTGCCAGCAGCCCACGACCTAGCGGGATGAGCTCCTACGAGCAGTACTTC
CASSPRPSGMSSYEQYF
>TRBD1|TRBJ1-2|-|TRBV10-3
TGTGCCACTTCCGGGACAGATGGCTATGGCTACACCTTC
CATSGTDGYGYTF
>TRBD1|TRBJ2-7|-|TRBV28
TGTGCCAGCAGTGGGGACAGCGACTACGAGCAGTACTTC
CASSGDSDYEQYF
>TRBD2|TRBJ2-3|-|TRBV9
TGTGCCAGCAGCCCCGGGGGGGGGTCTGGCACAGATACGCAGTATTTT
CASSPGGGSGTDTQYF
>-|TRBJ2-7|-|TRBV29-1
TGCAGCGTTGGTGGGGGCGGGAGTTCCTACGAGCAGTACTTC
CSVGGGGSSYEQYF
>-|TRBJ1-6|once|TRBV2
TGTGCCAGCGACAAACTCTCCTATAATTCACCCCTCCACTTT
CASDKLSYNSPLHF
>-|TRBJ1-6|few|TRBV9
TGTGCCAGCAGTCGCGGGCCGCCGGGGAGCTCACCCCTCCACTTT
CASSRGPPGSSPLHF
>-|TRBJ1-2|-|TRBV4-2
TGTGCCAGCAGCCCCGAACCCCAGGACTTTAACTATGGCTACACCTTC
CASSPEPQDFNYGYTF
>-|TRBJ1-3|once|TRBV9
TGTGCCAGCAGCGTAGGGCAGGGCGGAAACACCATATATTTT
CASSVGQGGNTIYF
>-|TRBJ2-1|-|TRBV5-1
TGCGCCAGCAGCTTCCGGGAGCCCTACAATGAGCAGTTCTTC
CASSFREPYNEQFF
>-|TRBJ1-6|-|TRBV7-2
TGTGCCAGCAGCTTAGAATTGGTACTAAACTATAATTCACCCCTCCACTTT
CASSLELVLNYNSPLHF
>-|TRBJ1-1|-|TRBV9
TGTGCCAGCAGCTCCGGACTCGCGAACACTGAAGCTTTCTTT
CASSSGLANTEAFF
>TRBD1|TRBJ2-7|-|TRBV9
TGTGCCAGCAGCGTAGACAGGGGCTCCTACGAGCAGTACTTC
CASSVDRGSYEQYF
>-|TRBJ1-1|-|TRBV5-1
TGCGCCAGCAGCTTGGCCGGGACAATGAACACTGAAGCTTTCTTT
CASSLAGTMNTEAFF
>TRBD1|TRBJ1-5|-|TRBV7-6
TGTGCCAGCAGCCCAGACAGGGGGCGCGGTCAGCCCCAGCATTTT
CASSPDRGRGQPQHF
>TRBD1|TRBJ1-5|few|TRBV30
TGTGCCTGGAGTCCTTTTGAGGGGGCGAATCAGCCCCAGCATTTT
CAWSPFEGANQPQHF
>-|TRBJ2-7|-|TRBV5-6
TGTGCCAGCAGCCTTGCCCCAGGGAAGCAGTACTTC
CASSLAPGKQYF
>TRBD1|TRBJ1-6|-|TRBV7-6
TGTGCCAGCGGGAAAACAGGGGTGGCACCCCTCCACTTT
CASGKTGVAPLHF
>-|TRBJ1-1|-|TRBV27
TGTGCCAGCAGCCGACAGGAGAACACTGAAGCTTTCTTT
CASSRQENTEAFF
>-|TRBJ1-1|-|TRBV6-1
TGTGCCAGCAGTGATCCAGGAAGATCCAACACTGAAGCTTTCTTT
CASSDPGRSNTEAFF
>TRBD2|TRBJ2-1|-|TRBV27
TGTGCCAGCACCAAATCAAGCGGGAGCAGCTACAATGAGCAGTTCTTC
CASTKSSGSSYNEQFF
>-|TRBJ2-5|-|TRBV5-1
TGCGCCAGCAGCTTGGCGCGAGACAGACTTCAAGAGACCCAGTACTTC
CASSLARDRLQETQYF
>TRBD1|TRBJ1-1|-|TRBV2
TGTGCCAGCAGCCGATACAGGGGTAGGGCTTTCTTT
CASSRYRGRAFF
>-|TRBJ1-1|-|TRBV6-1
TGTGCCAGCAGTGAACAACCGTTTGGGACAACAACTCTGAACACTGAAGCTTTCTTT
CASSEQPFGTTTLNTEAFF
>TRBD1|TRBJ2-7|-|TRBV7-9
TGTGCCAGCAGCTCGGATCAGGGGGCCTACGAGCAGTACTTC
CASSSDQGAYEQYF
>TRBD1|TRBJ2-3|-|TRBV29-1
TGCAGCGGAGGGAGGGACAGGGGGCTGGGTGATACGCAGTATTTT
CSGGRDRGLGDTQYF
>-|TRBJ2-2|-|TRBV7-3
TGTGCCAGCAGCTTATTACAGGGTGTGGCCGGGGAGCTGTTTTTT
CASSLLQGVAGELFF
>TRBD2|TRBJ2-2|once|TRBV6-8
TGTGCCAGCAGGGCGGGGGCGAACACCGGGGAGCTGTTTTTT
CASRAGANTGELFF
>-|TRBJ2-1|-|TRBV19
TGTGCCAGTAAGGCAGGGGCCTACAATGAGCAGTTCTTC
CASKAGAYNEQFF
>TRBD1|TRBJ1-3|-|TRBV11-3
TGTGCCACCGAGGCAGGGGGCTCTGGAAACACCATATATTTT
CATEAGGSGNTIYF
>-|TRBJ1-2|-|TRBV5-4
TGTGCCAGCAGCGAAAGGGAGGGTGGCTACACCTTC
CASSEREGGYTF
>TRBD1|TRBJ1-6|-|TRBV10-3
TGTGCCATCAGTGAGGACAGGGTAAATTCACCCCTCCACTTT
CAISEDRVNSPLHF
>TRBD2|TRBJ2-7|-|TRBV4-2
TGTGCCAGCAGCCCCAGACTAGCGGAGACCTACGAGCAGTACTTC
CASSPRLAETYEQYF
>-|TRBJ1-3|-|TRBV19
TGTGCCAGTGGGCCTGTTGGAAACACCATATATTTT
CASGPVGNTIYF
>TRBD1|TRBJ1-2|-|TRBV5-6
TGTGCCAGCAGGGCCGGACAGGATGGCTACACCTTC
CASRAGQDGYTF
>-|TRBJ1-2|-|TRBV19
TGTGCCAGTAGTATATTAGGACAGATCTACACCTTC
CASSILGQIYTF
>TRBD1|TRBJ2-7|-|TRBV6-1
TGTGCCAGCAGTGACCGACAAAAGACAGGGGGGTACGAGCAGTACTTC
CASSDRQKTGGYEQYF
>-|TRBJ2-1|-|TRBV12-3/TRBV12-4
TGTGCCAGCAGTTTGGCGGCAGAGCAGTTCTTC
CASSLAAEQFF
>-|TRBJ2-1|-|TRBV4-2
TGTGCCAGCAGCCAAAATCTCTACAGTGGATACAATGAGCAGTTCTTC
CASSQNLYSGYNEQFF
>-|TRBJ2-7|-|TRBV25-1
TGTGCCAGCAGTTCCCACCAAGACAGTACCTCCTACGAGCAGTACTTC
CASSSHQDSTSYEQYF